This TCR beta chain stems from a study of blood T cell repertoires in COVID-19. Study at large: Acute-phase and convalescent COVID-19 samples originated in the United States, Italy and Spain. Sources were T cells, B-cell-depleted T cells, or PBMCs; the material itself was cDNA or gDNA.

Sequencing was performed with immunoSEQ multiplex PCR; in TCRdb, only in-frame clones are kept and a portion is missing. This sample has 310,000 or so clones; over 75% occur once, and the top ten carry roughly 4%. Trimming shortened V by 0 bases and J by 5 bases, and 6 bases separated the two germline ends. CDR3 length: 13 residues. Germline-derived CDR1 and CDR2 are MGHRA and YSYEKL. The receptor comes from a woman between 50 and 59 years old with active or convalescent COVID-19. V gene TRBV4-1 combines with J gene TRBJ2-3; no reliable D call. Sequencing was carried out using peripheral blood. DNA of the CDR3: TGCGCCAGCAGCCAAGACAAGAGAGATACGCAGTATTTT. Translating gives CASSQDKRDTQYF.